The rows below give T cell receptor beta chains drawn from one sample of a study of control samples from healthy donors and cancer patients. TCRdb's copy holds only in-frame clones and misses some; the assay was immunoSEQ multiplex PCR. The repertoire holds under 150,000 clones, with approximately 88% as singletons. Sequencing used blood. The receptors stem from a man aged 40-49 years in good health. The CDR3 runs from the conserved cysteine through the conserved F or W. D genes are given only for firm matches. Clone size is stated in some rows and not others, as once, few, many or a class when expanded.

J gene	clone size	D gene	V gene	CDR3 protein	CDR3 DNA
TRBJ2-6	NA	TRBD1	TRBV19	CASSIERTGSYSGANVLTF	TGTGCCAGTAGTATAGAGAGGACAGGTTCCTACTCTGGGGCCAACGTCCTGACTTTC
TRBJ1-1	NA	NA	TRBV5-6	CASSLSGTTRGNTEAFF	TGTGCCAGCAGCCTGTCAGGCACTACAAGGGGGAACACTGAAGCTTTCTTT
TRBJ2-7	NA	NA	TRBV3-1/TRBV3-2	CASSQVNEQYF	TGTGCCAGCAGCCAAGTGAACGAGCAGTACTTC
TRBJ1-5	NA	NA	TRBV7-8	CASSPRGGNQPQHF	TGTGCCAGCAGCCCACGCGGCGGCAATCAGCCCCAGCATTTT
TRBJ1-1	NA	NA	TRBV3-1/TRBV3-2	CASSQAKAEAFF	TGTGCCAGCAGCCAGGCCAAGGCTGAAGCTTTCTTT
TRBJ2-7	NA	TRBD1	TRBV11-2	CASSMTGGNEQYF	TGTGCCAGCAGCATGACAGGGGGTAACGAGCAGTACTTC
TRBJ1-4	NA	NA	TRBV5-1	CASSLDRGREKLFF	TGCGCCAGCAGCTTAGACAGAGGGAGAGAAAAACTGTTTTTT
TRBJ1-6	NA	TRBD1	TRBV18	CASSQRPKGQDAPLHF	TGTGCCAGCTCACAAAGGCCAAAAGGACAGGACGCACCCCTCCACTTT
TRBJ2-2	NA	TRBD2	TRBV9	CASNHAGGNTGELFF	TGTGCCAGCAACCACGCGGGGGGGAACACCGGGGAGCTGTTTTTT
TRBJ1-1	NA	NA	TRBV7-2	CASSLAMNTEAFF	TGTGCCAGCAGCTTAGCGATGAACACTGAAGCTTTCTTT
TRBJ1-1	NA	NA	TRBV24-1	CATSDPGGEAFF	TGTGCCACCAGTGACCCGGGGGGGGAAGCTTTCTTT
TRBJ1-1	NA	NA	TRBV7-2	CASSLQQNTEAFF	TGTGCCAGCAGCTTACAGCAGAACACTGAAGCTTTCTTT
TRBJ2-7	NA	TRBD2	TRBV11-2	CASSSLGLAEYEQYF	TGTGCCAGCAGCTCCTTGGGACTAGCGGAGTACGAGCAGTACTTC
TRBJ2-5	few	NA	TRBV5-1	CASSLGAGPQETQYF	TGCGCCAGCAGCTTGGGGGCGGGGCCCCAAGAGACCCAGTACTTC
TRBJ2-5	NA	TRBD2	TRBV5-1	CASSLGRGASVETQYF	TGCGCCAGCAGCTTGGGGCGGGGGGCAAGTGTGGAGACCCAGTACTTC
TRBJ1-2	NA	NA	TRBV7-9	CASSLGEGIRPGYTF	TGTGCCAGCAGCTTAGGAGAGGGGATTCGTCCTGGCTACACCTTC
TRBJ1-6	NA	NA	TRBV6-6	CASSYGEGRSNSPLHF	TGTGCCAGCAGTTACGGTGAGGGTCGGAGTAATTCACCCCTCCACTTT
TRBJ1-2	NA	NA	TRBV6-5	CASRGSNYGYTF	TGTGCCAGCAGGGGCAGTAACTATGGCTACACCTTC
TRBJ2-4	NA	NA	TRBV10-1	CASSEGSKNIQYF	TGCGCCAGCAGTGAGGGGTCAAAAAACATTCAGTACTTC
TRBJ2-7	few	NA	TRBV18	CASSPQGGEQYF	TGTGCCAGCTCACCACAGGGAGGCGAGCAGTACTTC
TRBJ2-3	NA	NA	TRBV27	CASGTRDTQYF	TGTGCCAGCGGCACAAGGGATACGCAGTATTTT
TRBJ1-3	NA	NA	TRBV18	CASSPRDRDRSGNTIYF	TGTGCCAGCTCACCGCGGGATCGTGACAGATCTGGAAACACCATATATTTT
TRBJ2-6	NA	TRBD2	TRBV2	CASSEAGLSSSGANVLTF	TGTGCCAGCAGTGAAGCGGGACTAAGTTCCTCTGGGGCCAACGTCCTGACTTTC
TRBJ2-1	NA	TRBD1	TRBV30	CAWSRTGGVNEQFF	TGTGCCTGGAGTAGGACAGGGGGTGTCAATGAGCAGTTCTTC
TRBJ1-5	NA	NA	TRBV4-3	CASSQDHGGSNQPQHF	TGCGCCAGCAGCCAAGATCACGGAGGGAGCAATCAGCCCCAGCATTTT
TRBJ1-2	NA	NA	TRBV2	CASSKGYGYTF	TGTGCCAGCAGTAAGGGGTATGGCTACACCTTC
TRBJ1-2	NA	TRBD1	TRBV5-1	CASSSAAGQGTPNYGYTF	TGCGCCAGCAGCTCGGCCGCGGGACAGGGGACTCCCAACTATGGCTACACCTTC
TRBJ2-3	NA	NA	TRBV7-8	CASSLLSSTDTQYF	TGTGCCAGCAGCTTACTATCTAGCACAGATACGCAGTATTTT
TRBJ1-1	NA	NA	TRBV18	CASSPGHSAFEAFF	TGTGCCAGCTCACCGGGACATTCGGCCTTTGAAGCTTTCTTT
TRBJ1-1	NA	TRBD1	TRBV7-9	CASRRSGGDTEAFF	TGTGCCAGCAGGAGATCAGGGGGAGACACTGAAGCTTTCTTT
TRBJ1-2	many	NA	TRBV19	CASSRSRDGYTF	TGTGCCAGTAGTCGTTCCCGAGATGGCTACACCTTC
TRBJ2-7	once	NA	TRBV6-5	CASPGRGVSSYEQYF	TGTGCCAGCCCTGGGAGAGGGGTGAGCTCCTACGAGCAGTACTTC
TRBJ1-2	NA	NA	TRBV24-1	CATSDASTLTYGYTF	TGTGCCACCAGTGACGCGTCGACACTTACCTATGGTTACACCTTC
TRBJ2-2	NA	NA	TRBV7-9	CASSPRTPNTGELFF	TGTGCCAGCAGCCCAAGGACTCCGAACACCGGGGAGCTGTTTTTT
TRBJ2-7	NA	NA	TRBV19	CASRRRERERGYEQYF	TGTGCCAGTCGGCGACGTGAGCGAGAAAGGGGTTACGAGCAGTACTTC
TRBJ1-2	NA	NA	TRBV5-1	CASSPHGTTNYGYTF	TGCGCCAGCAGCCCCCACGGCACAACTAACTATGGCTACACCTTC